The 26 T cell receptor beta chains reported below all come from one sample, sequenced in a study of tumor-infiltrating lymphocytes in primary liver carcinoma. Joint extraction of RNA and DNA used roughly 17-32 mg of bulk tissue that was unsorted. Priming with a constant-region primer yielded TCR beta cDNA from about 540 ng total RNA. Three nested multiplex PCR rounds of slightly modified ARM-PCR generated TCR beta libraries. TRBV1-TRBV30 forward primers paired with a C-beta reverse primer drove the first two PCR rounds, about 9 cycles each. TCRdb itself ran the multiplex PCR reads through MiXCR, one entry per CDR3 protein. The sample consists of around 54,000 distinct CDR3 sequences, over 70% of them appearing once. Specimen: liver tumor tissue from sampling region 2. Subset reported: tumor region T2, inferior pole. These receptors originate from a middle-aged man with primary liver carcinoma and hepatitis B virus infection.

A word on this clonotype: The junction departs from germline at one end; a sequencing error may be responsible. V usage is TRBV7-9 and J usage is TRBJ1-1; no firm D call. From germline, CDR1 is SEHNR and CDR2 FQNEAQ (reference sequence). CDR3 length: 13 residues. The chain's CDR3 is CASSLARDSVASF. The CDR3, as DNA: TGTGCCAGTAGCTTAGCGCGAGATAGCGTGGCTTCCTTT. The whole variable domain, remainder taken from reference TRBV7-9 and TRBJ1-1, is DTGVSQNPRHKITKRGQNVTFRCDPISEHNRLYWYRQTLGQGPEFLTYFQNEAQLEKSRLLSDRFSAERPKGSFSTLEIQRTEQGDSAMYLCASSLARDSVASFGQGTRLTVV.

The chain uses TRBV6-5 and TRBJ2-5; 7 bases line up with TRBD1. Unmatched junction bases numbered 6, after V lost 11 bases and J lost 3 bases. The V gene's germline CDR1 is MNHEY and CDR2 SVGAGI. The CDR3 consists of 12 residues. The CDR3 DNA follows: TGTGCCTTCCATGGACAGGAAGAGACCCAGTACTTC. The encoded protein is CAFHGQEETQYF.

As for this clonotype: The CDR3 does not close with the conserved phenylalanine or tryptophan, likely indicating a read error. The DNA is omitted, as the CDR3 cannot be located on it reliably, and the CDR3 follows TCRdb's listing. The gene calls are TRBV13 and TRBJ2-1; whether TRBD1, the table's D call, matches the DNA was not checked. Germline V lookup: CDR1 PRHDT, CDR2 FYEKMQ (reference sequence). The CDR3 is made up of 11 amino acids, end residues included. The CDR3 spells CASSLGQGGTS.

There are a few counts of this clonotype. A junction end diverges from the germline sequence, so it may reflect a read error. This rearrangement joins TRBV12-3 or TRBV12-4 to TRBJ2-7; weak D call: TRBD2 (6 bases). The CDR3 has 14 amino acids. The CDR3 region is CASRIRAEGYGQHF. The CDR3 DNA reads as TGTGCCAGCAGGATACGAGCGGAGGGATACGGGCAGCACTTC.

Concerning this clonotype itself: A junction boundary mismatches the germline segment, possibly from a read error. V gene TRBV6-5 combines with J gene TRBJ2-4; D uncertain. Germline CDR1 is MNHEY and CDR2 is SVGAGI. This CDR3 is 16 amino acids long. The CDR3 protein is CTSSFDLDIAKNIQYF. The CDR3 bases are TGTACCAGCAGTTTCGACCTAGATATAGCCAAGAACATTCAGTACTTC.

On this clonotype: At one end the junction does not follow the germline gene, possibly because of a read error. The chain uses TRBV4-1 and TRBJ2-7, with 7 positions matching TRBD2. CDR3 size: 17 residues. CDR1 is MGHRA and CDR2 is YSYEKL in the germline V gene. CDR3: CAISLYPSGGGSYVQYF. In DNA form, the CDR3 reads TGCGCCATCAGCCTTTACCCTAGCGGAGGCGGCTCCTACGTGCAGTACTTC.

This clonotype was detected ten times or more. The chain carries TRBV28 and TRBJ2-1, with no clear D. Germline CDR1 is MDHEN and CDR2 is SYDVKM. The V end was cut by 5 bases, the J end by 7 bases, with 21 bases between. This CDR3 has 16 amino acids. The chain's CDR3 is CASSPPRTGRLNEQFF. The CDR3 bases are TGTGCCAGCAGTCCCCCCCGGACGGGTCGGTTAAATGAGCAGTTCTTC.

Notes on this clonotype: An end of the junction does not agree with germline; a read error may underlie this. The chain has TRBV6-1 and TRBJ2-3; D uncertain. Germline loops: CDR1 MNHNS, CDR2 SASEGT. The CDR3 is 12 amino acids. In nucleotides, the CDR3 is TGTCCAAGCAGTGCCCGCACAGATACACAGTATTTT. Translated, it gives CPSSARTDTQYF.

This clonotype was recorded only once. The junction departs from the called germline gene at one end, perhaps through a read error. This rearrangement joins TRBV5-5 to TRBJ1-2; 10 positions match TRBD1. This CDR3 has 14 amino acids. Germline CDR1 and CDR2: SGHKS and YYEKEE (reference sequence). The CDR3: CARGLGQGNYGHTF. The CDR3, as DNA: TGTGCCAGGGGCTTGGGACAGGGGAACTATGGCCACACCTTC.

Many counts were recorded for this clonotype. The V gene is TRBV7-9, the J gene TRBJ2-1, with TRBD1 matching over 7 bases. In germline, CDR1 is SEHNR, CDR2 FQNEAQ (reference sequence). The CDR3 has 14 amino acids. Germline trimming cut 2 bases from V and 7 bases from J; bases unmatched to any gene: 5. This CDR3 reads CASSLNTGENEQFF. The CDR3 DNA follows: TGTGCCAGCAGCTTAAATACAGGGGAAAATGAGCAGTTCTTC.

The gene calls are TRBV12-3 or TRBV12-4 and TRBJ2-1; maybe TRBD1 (6 bases). The V and J ends lost 6 bases and 5 bases respectively, with 17 bases between them. CDR3 length: 15 amino acids. CDR3 sequence: CASSPIWTDDNEQFF. The DNA for the CDR3 is TGTGCCAGCAGCCCCATCTGGACAGATGACAATGAGCAGTTCTTC.

The V and J genes are TRBV11-2 and TRBJ2-2, with D possibly being TRBD2 (5 bases). The CDR3 extends over 15 amino acids. Germline V gives CDR1 SGHAT, CDR2 FQNNGV. The CDR3 DNA follows: TGTGCTAGCCTCCCACCGGGAATCTACACCGGGGAGCTGTTTTTT. This translates into CASLPPGIYTGELFF.

This clonotype was detected many times. The chain has TRBV24-1 and TRBJ1-5; 8 nucleotides line up with TRBD1. With 8 bases clipped from V and 6 bases from J, the junction kept 5 bases outside the gene matches. This CDR3 has 13 residues. Looked up from germline, CDR1 is KGHDR and CDR2 is SFDVKD. The CDR3, as DNA: TGTGCCACCACCGCAGGGGGCGGTCAGCCCCAGCATTTT. This gives the protein CATTAGGGQPQHF.

This clonotype was seen just once. A read error may explain this, as a much larger clone is one base away. J is TRBJ1-5 and V is TRBV28; 8 bases line up with TRBD1. The V segment lost 7 bases and the J segment 3 bases; nucleotides outside the gene matches: 8. Germline-derived CDR1 and CDR2 are MDHEN and SYDVKM. This CDR3 has 15 amino acids. This CDR3 is CASNPPGGFNQPQHF. The CDR3 DNA follows: TGTGCCAGCAATCCTCCAGGGGGCTTCAATCAGCCCCAGCATTTT. Filled out from reference TRBV28 and TRBJ1-5, the complete variable domain reads DVKVTQSSRYLVKRTGEKVFLECVQDMDHENMFWYRQDPGLGLRLIYFSYDVKMKEKGDIPEGYSVSREKKERFSLILESASTNQTSMYLCASNPPGGFNQPQHFGDGTRLSIL.

In regard to this clonotype: Likely a read error: the CDR3 ends without its conserved phenylalanine or tryptophan. The chain combines TRBV6-5 with TRBJ2-2; 15 nucleotides align to TRBD2. CDR1 is MNHEY, CDR2 SVGAGI, per germline. After removal of 7 bases from V and 7 bases from J, the junction contained 13 bases not matched to a gene. This CDR3 spans 18 amino acids. CDR3 in DNA: TGTGCCAGCACTCTTCTCGGACTAGCGGGAGGGCCGATCGGGGAGCTGTTTTGT. This codes for CASTLLGLAGGPIGELFC.

The chain employs TRBV6-1 and TRBJ2-7; D remains unclear. CDR1 is MNHNS, CDR2 SASEGT, per germline. The CDR3 length is 14 residues. V was pared by 5 bases and J by 5 bases, with 16 bases between. For the CDR3, the DNA is TGTGCCAGCAGTCCCGGCGTGAGAACCAACGAGCAGTACTTC. It encodes CASSPGVRTNEQYF.

Notes on this clonotype: Its ends do not fully match the called genes, so a read error is possible. The chain couples TRBV6-6 to TRBJ2-7, with D perhaps TRBD1 (7 bases). The CDR3 contains 14 residues. CDR1 is MNHNY and CDR2 is SVGAGI in the germline V gene (reference sequence). The CDR3 bases are TGTGCCGTCGGGGGACAGCCACATTTCTACGAGAAGTACTTC. Protein sequence: CAVGGQPHFYEKYF.

On this clonotype itself: The junction departs from the called germline gene at one end, perhaps through a read error. The rearrangement uses TRBV12-3 or TRBV12-4 and TRBJ2-7; TRBD1 matches at 9 bases. The CDR3 sequence is 16 residues long. The CDR3 reads CASSLGTGTGRYDQYF. For the CDR3, the DNA is TGTGCAAGCAGTTTAGGAACCGGGACAGGGAGATACGACCAGTACTTC.

Remarks on this clonotype: At one end, the junction sequence differs from germline, possibly due to a read error. The chain employs TRBV7-8 and TRBJ2-1; D is perhaps TRBD2 (6 bases). Germline CDR1 and CDR2: SGHVS and FQNEAQ. The CDR3 totals 14 residues. CDR3 residues: CASSLAEAYNEQLF. The CDR3 DNA is TGTGCTAGCAGCTTAGCGGAGGCCTACAATGAGCAGCTCTTC.

The chain employs TRBV27 and TRBJ2-2; 11 bases map to TRBD1. CDR3 length: 16 residues. Trimming cost V 7 bases and J 6 bases; bases outside gene matches: 10. Looked up from germline, CDR1 is MNHEY and CDR2 is SMNVEV (reference sequence). The CDR3: CASNLWEGQGAGELFF. CDR3 in DNA: TGTGCCAGCAATTTGTGGGAGGGACAGGGGGCCGGGGAGCTGTTTTTT.

The chain carries TRBV12-3 or TRBV12-4 and TRBJ1-2; tentative D call: TRBD1 (5 bases). The V gene lost 7 bases and the J gene lost 7 bases, with 19 bases spanning the gap. The CDR3 extends over 14 amino acids. The CDR3 spells CASTLGADLTGYTF. DNA of the CDR3: TGTGCCAGCACTCTCGGGGCAGACCTAACTGGCTACACCTTC.

This clonotype turned up a few times. Without the conserved terminal phenylalanine or tryptophan, this CDR3 likely stems from a read error. Because the CDR3's place on the DNA is in doubt, the DNA is left out and the CDR3 is given as listed by TCRdb. The chain couples TRBV11-1 to TRBJ2-1. Per the germline V gene, CDR1 is SGHAT and CDR2 is FQDESV (reference sequence). 13 amino acids form the CDR3, both terminal residues included. This chain's CDR3 is CASSHLGYNEQLL.

This clonotype has just a few counts. It may be a read error: a sequence one base away is much more abundant. The J gene is TRBJ2-1, the V gene TRBV5-5; no reliable D call. Germline V gene lookup returns CDR1 SGHKS and CDR2 YYEKEE (reference sequence). The CDR3 extends over 13 amino acids. CDR3 protein: CASQRSSYDEQFF. CDR3 sequence (DNA): TGTGCCTCCCAGAGGAGCTCCTACGATGAGCAGTTCTTC.

This clonotype was counted a few times. The genes are TRBV7-3 and TRBJ2-5; TRBD1 matches 10 bases. V gave up 2 bases and J gave up 4 bases; unmatched junction bases: 4. Germline CDR1 is SGHTA and CDR2 is FQGTGA. The CDR3 is 15 amino acids. The CDR3 region has the DNA TGTGCCAGCAGCTTACGGGGACAGGGGAGAGAGACCCAGTACTTC. The encoded protein is CASSLRGQGRETQYF.

Remarks on this clonotype: Germline is not matched at one junction end, which may reflect a read error. The chain combines TRBV13 with TRBJ2-1; no definite D call. Germline-derived CDR1 and CDR2 are PRHDT and FYEKMQ (reference sequence). The CDR3 has 12 residues. DNA of the CDR3: TGTGTCAGCAGCCTAGAGGAGTCTGAGCAGTTCTTC. The encoded protein is CVSSLEESEQFF.

As concerns this clonotype: The junction departs from germline at one end; a sequencing error may be responsible. The chain is built from TRBV6-6 and TRBJ1-2, with D possibly matching TRBD1 (5 bases). Germline CDR1 is MNHNY and CDR2 is SVGAGI (reference sequence). This CDR3 is built from 19 residues. CDR3 sequence reads: CDSFSSRWDSGPDYYGYTF. The DNA for the CDR3 is TGTGACAGCTTCTCCTCGCGGTGGGACTCCGGCCCCGATTACTATGGCTACACCTTC.